One T cell receptor (beta chain) is described in this entry. What this receptor recognizes is not known. It has no much larger one-base neighbor in the sample; base qualities were not kept. The data derive from a study of cytomegalovirus exposure and HLA in healthy donors (TCRdb year 2017). Context from the whole study: An earlier analysis of roughly 570 of the donors reported about 260 Gb of sequence data and some 110 million unique TCR beta sequences obtained from about 179 million T cells. Roughly 300 gigabases of sequencing data and 75 million to 85 million unique TCR sequences made up an early release that covered over 550 HLA-typed donors. Among the roughly 400 genotyped donors, approximately 81% belonged to the genetic ancestry cluster associated with self-reported Caucasian donors. The study aimed to test whether signatures of past pathogen exposure could be identified by cataloging public T cell receptors. The study profiled the T cell repertoires of hundreds of subjects by immunosequencing and related them to cytomegalovirus serostatus. In addition to the first cohort of about 650 subjects, a separate validation cohort of under 150 different subjects was used. High-throughput TCR immunosequencing, statistical association of individual TCRs with disease status, and machine learning were combined to predict cytomegalovirus infection status. A later analysis re-examined previously published TCR beta repertoires from just over 650 donors and added high-resolution HLA genotyping to investigate patterns of TCR occurrence. Rather than using new phenotypic data, the later analysis identified candidate immune exposures from TCR beta sequences and from how often those sequences occurred across donors. An earlier analysis of several hundred of the donors applied high-throughput TCR beta sequencing to assess whether each TCR beta V gene segment acted as functional or pseudogenic. Donor age, sex, ethnicity and CMV serostatus were collected together with the repertoire data. A later genetic analysis took genome-wide SNP genotypes for about 65% of the 666 donors and used that subset as a discovery cohort. All discovery cohort repertoires had been generated using a single sequencing platform. HLA typing included class I and class II loci at four-digit resolution. Typing coverage varied by locus: roughly 620-640 donors for A, B, C, DRB1 and DQB1; approximately 500 for DQA1; more than 600 for DPA1; fewer than 480 for DPB1. Roughly five DR-DQ haplotypes were handled as single units for association and clustering, since linkage in the cohort was strong. Among roughly 370 genotyped donors of the cohort, an average of 235,054 unique TCR beta nucleotide sequences were sequenced per donor, around 18% of them non-productive. The investigation overall reported the following: Most TCR sequences were seen in very few donors, while some public TCRs were found in many individuals. An earlier analysis of approximately 600 of the donors showed that most TCR beta V segments appeared in productive rearrangements either about 87% or about 30% of the time, which broadly matched IMGT annotations. According to the authors, the approach could potentially be generalized to other disease states and immunological phenotypes. According to a later genetic analysis, donors in an Asian-associated ancestry cluster had fewer N-insertions in productive TCRs than the approximately 690-donor mean. In the study, around 150 TCR beta chains were listed as associated with cytomegalovirus. A group of highly shared sequence variants was considered likely to be a technical artifact of the sequencing pipeline. Strong co-occurrence of HLA alleles, especially DR and DQ, made assigning TCR associations to individual alleles difficult. A later analysis reported that several top co-occurrence clusters appeared linked to parvovirus B19, influenza, CMV and Epstein-Barr virus. Roughly 17 rarely observed V segments, including chromosome 9 orphons, were excluded from the earlier analysis of approximately 500 of the donors because counts were too low. In a later analysis, TCR association rates were found to vary across HLA loci, with the most associated TCRs seen for DRB1 alleles and the fewest for HLA-C alleles. CMV serostatus was the only immune exposure information available for the cohort. This cohort had only TCR beta chains sequenced, and the lack of alpha or paired-chain data limited which features could be detected. Three of the identified cytomegalovirus-associated TCR beta chains were confirmed in vitro to be specific for cytomegalovirus antigens. HLA typing was unavailable for some donors at each locus, so association tests used only the typed subset. A further reported finding was that TCR beta sequences accurately predicted the HLA-A and HLA-B alleles for most subjects in the first cohort. A later analysis found that most CMV-associated TCR beta chains appeared HLA-restricted, with HLA associations seemingly driven largely by CMV exposure. The classifier was reported to diagnose cytomegalovirus status with high specificity and sensitivity in both the original and validation cohorts. Roughly uniform sequencing depth across donors was assumed in presence/absence analyses, although this assumption may not hold. An association between a missense DCLRE1C variant and V-gene and J-gene trimming of TCR beta chains was found in a later genetic analysis and replicated in an independent cohort. At a false discovery rate of 0.05, a later analysis linked 16,951 TCR beta sequences to specific HLA alleles. Linkage disequilibrium might explain the correlated functional status among segregating V segments, but an unknown experimental factor could not be excluded. Some IMGT-functional V segments, including TRBV6-2 and TRBV6-3, could not be distinguished by the 87-base-pair reads and were therefore excluded. In a later analysis, HLA-associated TCR beta chains showed more clonal expansion and lower generation probabilities than non-associated chains that were equally common.

The cohort was made up of several hundred healthy bone marrow donors. All cohort members were sampled while nominally healthy, although unrecorded immune exposures were likely present. The donor was CMV seronegative and belonged to the group of several hundred seronegative cohort members. Every donor gave a peripheral blood sample, and the peripheral blood mononuclear cells from that sample were used for TCR beta sequencing. The Qiagen DNeasy Blood Extraction Kit was used to extract genomic DNA from the blood cell samples. Libraries were constructed by the immunoSEQ multiplex PCR assay. A mixture of 60 forward primers for TCR Vbeta segments and 13 reverse primers for TCR Jbeta segments was used in the multiplex PCR. The CDR3 region of rearranged TCR beta genes was amplified from genomic DNA with a multiplex PCR assay. The amplified TCR beta libraries were sequenced on the Illumina HiSeq System as 87-base-pair reads. The study's processing was this. A later analysis tallied tens of millions of unique TCR beta chains across the 600 to 700 repertoires, and approximately 12 million of those chains were shared by two or more donors. To remove PCR and sequencing errors, raw reads were error-corrected and collapsed into unique sequences using a nearest-neighbor algorithm that merged closely related sequences. CDR3 sequences were aligned to IMGT reference sequences to assign V, D and J gene segments. Each retained sequence needed at least a six-nucleotide match to both a V gene segment and a J gene segment. Rearrangements were classified as productive when the CDR3 lacked stop codons and remained in frame with V and J, and all other rearrangements were classified as non-productive. Following IMGT convention, CDR3 was defined as the stretch from the second conserved V-encoded cysteine up to the conserved J-encoded phenylalanine. Sequences without an unambiguous match to a single V gene segment were excluded from the earlier analysis of almost 600 of the donors. In an earlier analysis of 587 of the donors, V segments were called functional above 56.7% productive rearrangements and were called segregating when the between-donor standard deviation exceeded 5%. A statistical classification framework was developed to diagnose cytomegalovirus status using the catalog of TCR beta chain sequences. In a later analysis, V and J genes were assigned by comparing TCR nucleotide sequences against IMGT/GENE-DB human TR gene sequences. The TCRdist pipeline was used in a later analysis to assign CDR3 sequences and most-parsimonious VDJ recombination scenarios. In a later analysis, each TCR beta chain was defined by its CDR3 amino acid sequence together with its V-gene family, and reads lacking a unique V-gene family were excluded. A later analysis removed several hundred highly shared, low-generation-probability nucleotide sequences to deal with suspected cross-contamination and a sequencing artifact. A later analysis calculated a clonal expansion index for each public chain from normalized within-repertoire ranks of inferred template counts. In a later analysis, generation probabilities were computed with a VDJ recombination model fitted to out-of-frame rearrangements, and the resulting probabilities were checked against IGoR. Hypergeometric tests were used in a later analysis to score TCR-TCR, TCR-HLA and TCR-CMV co-occurrence, with a repertoire-size bias correction applied to the TCR pairs. False discovery rates were estimated in a later analysis by permuting HLA or CMV assignments 20 times. A later analysis grouped co-occurring TCRs with DBSCAN, adding TCRdist sequence similarity when clustering within HLA-allele-positive subsets. Repertoires with fewer than 30,000 or more than 120,000 public chains were left out of co-occurrence clustering, as were about five repertoires with anomalous nucleotide sharing. TCRdb holds this immuneACCESS table with in-frame rearrangements only. Some clones are missing; in checked studies, unresolved V genes explain under half, and the rest has no known cause. V and J calls and clone size are copied from that table; D and trimming were computed from the DNA. The sample table contains under 250,000 clones; only one count was recorded for 76% of them. The ten largest clones capture approximately 0.63% of the sample.

Taken from the germline V gene, the CDR1 and CDR2 loops are SGHDT and YYEEEE. The cysteine opens and the phenylalanine closes a CDR3 of 16 amino acids. Only CDR3 DNA is held: 48 bases, read in frame from base 1. Trimming takes 4 bases from V and 6 bases from J, and the germline ends sit 19 bases apart. Recombination connected TRBV5-6 to TRBJ1-4, with an unclear D gene assignment. This receptor was taken from a man aged 18 to 29 in good health and CMV-seronegative. The sample comprised PBMCs. The nucleotides read TGTGCCAGCAGCGTCTTATCGGCTTCAGGCGATGAAAAACTGTTTTTT. The resulting protein is CASSVLSASGDEKLFF.